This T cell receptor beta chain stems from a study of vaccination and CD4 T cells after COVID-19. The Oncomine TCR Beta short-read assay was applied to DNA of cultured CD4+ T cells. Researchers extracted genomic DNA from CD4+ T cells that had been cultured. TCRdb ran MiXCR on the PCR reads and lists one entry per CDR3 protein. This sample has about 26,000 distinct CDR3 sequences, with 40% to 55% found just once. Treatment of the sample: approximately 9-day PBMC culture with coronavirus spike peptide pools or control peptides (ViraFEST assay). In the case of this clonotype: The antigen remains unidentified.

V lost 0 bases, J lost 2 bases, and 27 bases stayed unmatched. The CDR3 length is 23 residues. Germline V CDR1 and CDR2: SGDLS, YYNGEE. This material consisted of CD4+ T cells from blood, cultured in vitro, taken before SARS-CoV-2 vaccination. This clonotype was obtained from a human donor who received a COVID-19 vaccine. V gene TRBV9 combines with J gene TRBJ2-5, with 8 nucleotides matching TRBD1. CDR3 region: CASSVGGSSWTGRRGELQETQYF. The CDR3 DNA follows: TGTGCCAGCAGCGTAGGTGGTTCCTCTTGGACAGGGCGGCGGGGAGAGCTACAAGAGACCCAGTACTTC.